Presented here are 32 T cell receptor beta chains from one specimen sequenced in a study of post-analysis software for immune sequencing data. These receptors are not linked to any known antigen. Study results and caveats: Comparison of patients with controls showed 5 or 6 TRBV segments more frequent in patients, TRBV5-6, TRBV5-1 and TRBV20-1 among them.

Presence of unique molecular identifiers characterized the TCR beta cDNA libraries. Each CDR3 protein is one row after TCRdb ran MiXCR on the PCR reads. The repertoire consists of 820,000 or so distinct CDR3 sequences, with roughly 50% occurring once and the leading ten covering approximately 4.2%. The sample comprised blood. The receptors here all came from a girl between 5 and 17 years old with multiple sclerosis.

This clonotype was observed a handful of times. The chain recombines TRBV11-2 with TRBJ2-4; D is uncertain. The last part of the DNA fits TRBJ2-5 better; the J call may be wrong. This CDR3 has 12 amino acids. The germline CDR1 and CDR2 sequences are SGHAT and FQNNGV. CDR3 DNA: TGTGCCAGCAGCCCCCACCCAGGGACCCAGTACTTC. This codes for CASSPHPGTQYF.

The chain combines TRBV6-5 with TRBJ1-2; D unclear. With 6 bases removed from V and 8 bases from J, the gap between germline ends came to 16 bases. This CDR3 region has 13 residues. Germline V gene data show CDR1 as MNHEY and CDR2 as SVGAGI. The CDR3 loop reads CASRIDSLRGYTF. The CDR3 DNA sequence: TGTGCCAGCAGGATAGACTCCCTCAGGGGCTACACCTTC.

In its sample, this clonotype was seen a few times. This chain uses TRBV9 with TRBJ2-3; 7 bases are a match to TRBD1. CDR1 is SGDLS and CDR2 is YYNGEE in the germline V gene. There are 15 residues in the CDR3. Losses at the gene ends were 6 bases for V and 0 bases for J; bases not matched to a gene: 7. The CDR3 DNA is TGTGCCAGCAACCTCGGACAGGTTAGCACAGATACGCAGTATTTT. Its protein is CASNLGQVSTDTQYF.

This sequence joins TRBV29-1 and TRBJ2-1; TRBD2 agrees at 9 bases. Germline loops: CDR1 SQVTM, CDR2 ANQGSEA. The junction had 8 bases not matched to a gene; V was cut back by 2 bases and J by 3 bases. The CDR3 has 16 amino acids. CDR3 sequence: CSVEPRGGRVYNEQFF. The CDR3 DNA follows: TGCAGCGTTGAACCGCGGGGGGGGCGAGTCTACAATGAGCAGTTCTTC.

This chain links TRBV5-1 with TRBJ2-5; D may be TRBD1 (6 bases). Trimming removed 1 base at V and 11 bases at J, with 21 bases between. The CDR3 covers 15 residues. CDR1 and CDR2 (germline): SGHRS, YFSETQ. For the CDR3, the DNA is TGCGCCAGCAGCTTGAAACGGGACAAGGTTGGTGAGCAGTACTTC. This gives the protein CASSLKRDKVGEQYF.

On this clonotype: Germline is not matched at one junction end, which may reflect a read error. The chain is built from TRBV4-1 and TRBJ2-1, with TRBD2 identical over 12 bases. Germline lookup yields CDR1 MGHRA and CDR2 YSYEKL. This CDR3 has 16 residues. CDR3: CASSQVPSGGASEQFF. CDR3 nucleotides: TGCGCCAGCAGCCAAGTACCTAGCGGGGGGGCCTCTGAGCAGTTCTTT.

Points on this clonotype: One junction end disagrees with the germline gene, perhaps due to a read error. The chain recombines TRBV9 with TRBJ2-1; a weak D match, TRBD1 (6 bases). Germline V gene lookup returns CDR1 SGDLS and CDR2 YYNGEE. This CDR3 contains 16 residues. CDR3 loop: CASSAPGDNTYSEQFF. The CDR3 bases are TGTGCCAGCAGCGCACCAGGGGATAACACCTACAGTGAGCAGTTCTTC.

This clonotype came up a few times. The genes are TRBV7-9 and TRBJ1-2; TRBD1 matches 10 bases. The CDR3 sequence is 15 residues long. Germline-derived CDR1 and CDR2 are SEHNR and FQNEAQ (reference sequence). Trimming cost V 5 bases and J 4 bases; bases outside gene matches: 7. CDR3 sequence: CASSPPGQGLYGYTF. Written as DNA, the CDR3 is TGTGCCAGCAGCCCTCCGGGACAGGGGCTCTATGGCTACACCTTC.

This sequence joins TRBV9 and TRBJ2-7; 7 nucleotides align to TRBD2. This CDR3 comprises 14 residues. The V segment lost 4 bases and the J segment 4 bases; nucleotides outside the gene matches: 8. CDR1 and CDR2 (germline): SGDLS, YYNGEE. The CDR3 bases are TGTGCCAGCAGCAGACGGGAGGACGGTTACGAGCAGTACTTC. Amino acids: CASSRREDGYEQYF.

The rearrangement uses TRBV29-1 and TRBJ2-1; tentatively, D is TRBD2 (6 bases). Germline loops: CDR1 SQVTM, CDR2 ANQGSEA. There are 12 residues in the CDR3. V shed 6 bases and J shed 6 bases, with 12 bases lying between them. The CDR3 reads CSVGDSGNEQFF. The CDR3 nucleotides are TGCAGCGTAGGGGACTCCGGCAATGAGCAGTTCTTC.

In this sample, this clonotype turned up a few times. The chain carries TRBV20-1 and TRBJ2-7, with TRBD1 matching over 8 bases. CDR1 is DFQATT and CDR2 is SNEGSKA in the germline V gene (reference sequence). The CDR3 loop spans 16 amino acids. The ends lost 4 bases at V and 6 bases at J; junction bases unmatched: 17. As DNA, the CDR3 is TGCAGTGCTACCCGGACAGGGAAGACTGTGGCTAGCGAGCAGTACTTC. It translates to CSATRTGKTVASEQYF.

The CDR3 nucleotides are TGCAGCGTTGGGGGCGGGGACCACTACGAGCAGTACTTC. This encodes CSVGGGDHYEQYF. The V and J genes are TRBV29-1 and TRBJ2-7; possibly TRBD2 for D (6 bases). Germline lookup yields CDR1 SQVTM and CDR2 ANQGSEA. The V and J ends lost 4 bases and 3 bases respectively, with 13 bases between them. The CDR3 runs to 13 residues.

In its sample, this clonotype was seen a few times. CDR3 in DNA: TGCAGTGCTAGATCCGGGAGGACTAGCGGGAGGAGGGGCAATGAGCAGTTCTTC. Translating gives CSARSGRTSGRRGNEQFF. The chain joins TRBV20-1 to TRBJ2-1; 14 nucleotides align to TRBD2. Germline CDR1 and CDR2: DFQATT and SNEGSKA (reference sequence). The CDR3 contains 18 residues. V lost 2 bases to trimming and J lost 6 bases; unmatched junction nucleotides: 12.

This clonotype was seen more than once but under ten times. V gene TRBV6-6 combines with J gene TRBJ2-3; D might be TRBD2 (6 bases). Trimming stripped 2 bases from V and 2 bases from J, with 14 bases between. CDR1 MNHNY and CDR2 SVGAGI come from the germline V gene (reference sequence). The CDR3 runs 16 residues. The CDR3 DNA reads as TGTGCCAGCAGTTACCAGCGTAGCGGAGTCACAGATACGCAGTATTTT. As protein: CASSYQRSGVTDTQYF.

The chain employs TRBV12-3 or TRBV12-4 and TRBJ1-2; the D is unclear. The CDR3 totals 14 residues. The V gene lost 0 bases and the J gene lost 4 bases, with 9 bases spanning the gap. CDR3: CASSLAEPLYGYTF. For the CDR3, the DNA is TGTGCCAGCAGTTTAGCAGAGCCCCTCTATGGCTACACCTTC.

The J gene is TRBJ2-7, the V gene TRBV7-8; TRBD2 is a possible D gene (6 bases). The germline V gene encodes CDR1 SGHVS and CDR2 FQNEAQ. The CDR3 contains 16 residues. Between the trimmed V and J ends, which lost 2 bases and 0 bases, there was a span of 14 bases. In DNA, the CDR3 is TGTGCCAGCAGCTTACATTTAGCGGAAAGCTCCTACGAGCAGTACTTC. Residues: CASSLHLAESSYEQYF.

The chain joins TRBV4-1 to TRBJ2-1; 7 nucleotides align to TRBD2. V shed 3 bases, J shed 5 bases, and the junction held 7 bases outside the gene matches. The CDR3 loop spans 15 amino acids. The V gene's germline CDR1 is MGHRA and CDR2 YSYEKL. CDR3 residues: CASSHAGTTDNEQFF. The CDR3 coding sequence is TGCGCCAGCAGCCACGCCGGGACTACAGACAATGAGCAGTTCTTC.

J is TRBJ2-3 and V is TRBV6-6, with TRBD1 matching 8 bases. CDR1 and CDR2 (germline): MNHNY, SVGAGI (reference sequence). The CDR3 is 15 residues long. J lost 5 bases, V lost 6 bases, and 10 bases had no gene match. The CDR3 DNA reads as TGTGCCAGCAGGCAACAGGGGGTATGGTTAGATACGCAGTATTTT. Its translation is CASRQQGVWLDTQYF.

This clonotype was recorded once. This sequence joins TRBV6-6 and TRBJ1-2; D possibly corresponds to TRBD1 (5 bases). Deletions cut 6 bases from V and 8 bases from J, with 19 bases between. This CDR3 has 14 amino acids. Germline-derived CDR1 and CDR2 are MNHNY and SVGAGI (reference sequence). The DNA of the CDR3 is TGTGCCAGCAGCCGAGGGACGGAGGAAAGGGGCTACACCTTC. Translating gives CASSRGTEERGYTF.

V gene TRBV6-6 combines with J gene TRBJ2-3; 14 bases are a match to TRBD2. V trimming: 6 bases; J trimming: 6 bases; junction bases outside the gene matches: 11. Germline CDR1 is MNHNY and CDR2 is SVGAGI (reference sequence). This CDR3 has 17 residues. CDR3 sequence: CASSSGLAGAREDTQYF. In DNA, the CDR3 is TGTGCCAGCAGCTCGGGACTAGCGGGGGCCCGTGAGGATACGCAGTATTTT.

The chain has TRBV12-5 and TRBJ2-5; no clear D gene. The end of the DNA is better explained by TRBJ2-7, so the J call may be wrong. The CDR3 is 12 amino acids. Germline V CDR1 and CDR2: LGHNT, FRNRAP. As DNA, the CDR3 is TGTGCTAGTGGTTTGGGACTTTACGAGCAGTACTTC. This translates into CASGLGLYEQYF.

This clonotype was observed a few times. The chain combines TRBV7-3 with TRBJ2-5, with 8 bases matching TRBD2. The trim removed 3 bases at V and 2 bases at J, leaving 5 bases unmatched. The CDR3 is 15 residues long. CDR1 SGHTA and CDR2 FQGTGA come from the germline V gene. The CDR3 DNA is TGTGCCAGCAGCTTGGGCGGGGGGAATCAAGAGACCCAGTACTTC. Encoded protein: CASSLGGGNQETQYF.

The rearrangement links TRBV7-2 to TRBJ1-6; weak D call: TRBD1 (5 bases). CDR1 is SGHTA and CDR2 is FQGNSA in the germline V gene. The CDR3 runs 15 residues. V lost 3 bases, J lost 7 bases, and 13 bases lay in between. The CDR3 sequence is CASSFFRAGNSPLHF. DNA for the CDR3: TGTGCCAGCAGCTTCTTTCGGGCAGGGAATTCACCCCTCCACTTT.

The chain couples TRBV7-8 to TRBJ2-7, with D maybe TRBD2 (6 bases). Trimming shortened V by 2 bases and J by 3 bases, and 14 bases separated the two germline ends. The CDR3 totals 15 residues. The germline gives CDR1 SGHVS, CDR2 FQNEAQ. The CDR3 loop reads CASSLRDGGFYEQYF. The CDR3 coding sequence is TGTGCCAGCAGCTTAAGAGATGGGGGGTTCTACGAGCAGTACTTC.

The V gene is TRBV29-1, the J gene TRBJ1-1; 7 bases match TRBD1. This CDR3 is 15 amino acids long. V shed 6 bases and J 5 bases; nucleotides not matched to a gene: 15. CDR1 and CDR2 from the germline V gene are SQVTM and ANQGSEA. The CDR3 coding sequence is TGCAGCGTCACCTTCCGACAGGGCTTAGGAACTGAAGCTTTCTTT. Amino acid sequence: CSVTFRQGLGTEAFF.

This chain joins TRBV20-1 and TRBJ2-1, with D unresolved. Germline V gives CDR1 DFQATT, CDR2 SNEGSKA (reference sequence). This CDR3 region has 14 residues. Trimming left V 5 bases short and J 2 bases short, with 13 bases between. The chain's CDR3 is CSAGPGEAYNEQFF. The CDR3 coding sequence is TGCAGTGCTGGGCCCGGAGAAGCCTACAATGAGCAGTTCTTC.

In this sample, this clonotype turned up a few times. The DNA for the CDR3 is TGCGCCAGCAGCCCTTGGGGACGGCCGGCAGTGCTGTTTTTT. The encoded protein is CASSPWGRPAVLFF. The V call is TRBV4-1, the J call TRBJ1-4; tentatively, D is TRBD1 (5 bases). V gave up 4 bases and J gave up 14 bases, with 20 bases separating them. In germline, CDR1 is MGHRA, CDR2 YSYEKL. The CDR3 consists of 14 residues.

This sequence joins TRBV5-5 and TRBJ2-1; TRBD2 aligns across 8 bases. The CDR3 extends over 15 amino acids. The ends lost 4 bases at V and 4 bases at J; junction bases unmatched: 7. From germline, CDR1 is SGHKS and CDR2 YYEKEE (reference sequence). The CDR3 sequence is CASSPGERGYNEQFF. The CDR3 nucleotides are TGTGCCAGCAGCCCTGGCGAGCGGGGGTACAATGAGCAGTTCTTC.

The V gene is TRBV7-9, the J gene TRBJ2-1, with D maybe TRBD2 (5 bases). V lost 6 bases, J lost 8 bases, and 23 bases lay in between. Germline CDR1 and CDR2: SEHNR and FQNEAQ (reference sequence). The CDR3 consists of 16 residues. The CDR3 reads CASRPTIKDYADEQFF. CDR3 nucleotides: TGTGCCAGCAGACCGACTATAAAAGACTACGCCGATGAGCAGTTCTTC.

The count of this clonotype is one. The chain links TRBV7-9 to TRBJ2-3, with TRBD1 matching over 7 bases. The germline V gene encodes CDR1 SEHNR and CDR2 FQNEAQ (reference sequence). CDR3 length: 19 amino acids. After removal of 5 bases from V and 0 bases from J, the junction contained 17 bases not matched to a gene. This CDR3 reads CASSPYLIATGWSTDTQYF. The CDR3 DNA is TGTGCCAGCAGCCCCTACCTTATTGCGACAGGGTGGAGCACAGATACGCAGTATTTT.

The chain links TRBV12-3 or TRBV12-4 to TRBJ2-4; 9 bases line up with TRBD1. V dropped 6 bases and J dropped 5; count of bases not matched to a gene: 8. CDR3 size: 15 residues. In nucleotides, the CDR3 is TGTGCCAGCAGCCTAACAGGGGGCCGAGAAAACATTCAGTACTTC. It specifies CASSLTGGRENIQYF.

This chain connects TRBV5-5 to TRBJ1-1; no reliable D call. Germline lookup yields CDR1 SGHKS and CDR2 YYEKEE (reference sequence). The germline V and J ends were trimmed by 4 bases and 4 bases, with 17 bases remaining between them. CDR3 length: 15 residues. The CDR3 region is CASSTLGGDGTEAFF. CDR3 sequence (DNA): TGTGCCAGCAGCACCCTAGGCGGCGACGGCACTGAAGCTTTCTTT.